Included here is one T cell receptor beta chain sequence, with context. This entry comes from a study of shared clonotypes between healthy human individuals. For each subset, genomic DNA was distributed in equal portions over several immunoSEQ plates. PCR replicates from unsorted PBMC used around 320 ng DNA, and this amount was approximately 30,000 T cell genomes. Method: immunoSEQ multiplex PCR; TCRdb's copy keeps in-frame clones and lacks some. The table lists about half a million clones, about four fifths of them singletons. Trimming took off 2 bases at V and 7 bases at J, with 13 bases between the two ends. The CDR3 covers 14 residues. Per germline, CDR1 SNHLY and CDR2 FYNNEI.

This clonotype was obtained from a woman between 40 and 50 years old in good health. Some clones in this sample may be carry-over from other donors' samples. The V gene is TRBV2, the J gene TRBJ2-3, with D perhaps assigned TRBD1 or TRBD2 (5 bases each). The sample comprised PBMCs. This chain's CDR3 is CASSEWGRTNTQYF. CDR3 nucleotides: TGTGCCAGCAGTGAATGGGGACGGACAAATACGCAGTATTTT.